Following are 28 T cell receptor beta chains from one sample sequenced in a study of blood T cell repertoires in COVID-19 (TCRdb year 2020). The receptor library was made with the immunoSEQ multiplex PCR assay. The source is immuneACCESS, and TCRdb retained only in-frame sequences with V and J called. Part of the clones is not carried over; for the studies checked, unresolved V genes explain less than half of this, and the remainder is unexplained. The sample yields 40,000 or so clones; 85% to 90% were counted once. About 13% of the sample is in the top ten clones. Sample: peripheral blood. Source of these receptors: a human donor in a cohort sampled during active COVID-19.

CDR3 nucleotide sequence: TGTGCCAGCTCACCTCCCTATGCGGGGGCTCTAGCCGGGGAGCTGTTTTTT. Translating gives CASSPPYAGALAGELFF. J is TRBJ2-2 and V is TRBV18; maybe TRBD2 (7 bases). Germline values: CDR1 KGHSH, CDR2 LQKENI. The CDR3 covers 17 residues. Trimming shortened V by 3 bases and J by 6 bases, and 20 bases separated the two germline ends.

The rearrangement links TRBV25-1 to TRBJ1-2; 10 nucleotides agree with TRBD1. Per germline, CDR1 MGHDK and CDR2 SYGVNS. The CDR3 loop spans 17 amino acids. V lost 5 bases and J lost 4; bases outside the gene matches: 13. Here the CDR3 DNA reads TGTGCCAGCAGTACCGGGACAGGGGCGTACCCGGGCTATGGCTACACCTTC. Translating it yields CASSTGTGAYPGYGYTF.

This clone has just one count. The chain joins TRBV24-1 to TRBJ1-1; TRBD1 is a possible D gene (5 bases). The CDR3 totals 13 residues. Trimming left V 7 bases short and J 4 bases short, with 12 bases between. The germline V gene has CDR1 KGHDR and CDR2 SFDVKD. CDR3 residues: CATSVRVITEAFF. In DNA, the CDR3 is TGTGCCACCAGCGTCAGGGTAATCACTGAAGCTTTCTTT.

To note about this clone: At one end, the junction sequence differs from germline, possibly due to a read error. V and J are TRBV18 and TRBJ2-5; 7 positions match TRBD1. The CDR3 sequence is 13 residues long. The germline gives CDR1 KGHSH, CDR2 LQKENI. This CDR3 reads CASSPQGLETQYF. CDR3 DNA: TGTGCCAGCTCCCCACAGGGGCTGGAGACCCAGTACTTC.

The chain employs TRBV6-2 or TRBV6-3 and TRBJ1-1; the match to TRBD1 covers 10 bases. Unmatched junction bases numbered 10, after V lost 5 bases and J lost 7 bases. The CDR3 length is 15 residues. Germline V CDR1 and CDR2: MNHEY, SVGEGT. As DNA, the CDR3 is TGTGCCAGCAGTCCCTGGGGGACAGGGGACGGTGAAGCTTTCTTT. Its protein is CASSPWGTGDGEAFF.

The rearrangement joins TRBV19 to TRBJ1-1, with TRBD1 identical over 7 bases. Trimming cost V 6 bases and J 5 bases; bases outside gene matches: 6. The V gene's germline CDR1 is LNHDA and CDR2 SQIVND (reference sequence). There are 13 residues in the CDR3. CDR3 in DNA: TGTGCCAGTAGCTCCCCAGGGGGGACTGAAGCTTTCTTT. Translated: CASSSPGGTEAFF.

V gene TRBV10-3 combines with J gene TRBJ2-7; a weak D match, TRBD2 (5 bases). The CDR3 sequence is 15 residues long. V lost 0 bases, J lost 1 base, and 10 bases lay in between. The germline V gene has CDR1 ENHRY and CDR2 SYGVKD. As DNA, the CDR3 is TGTGCCATCAGTGAGTCCAGAGGGCTATCCTACGAGCAGTACTTC. It translates to CAISESRGLSYEQYF.

V gene TRBV27 combines with J gene TRBJ2-7; D is possibly TRBD1 (6 bases). The CDR3 covers 14 residues. The germline gives CDR1 MNHEY, CDR2 SMNVEV (reference sequence). V shed 2 bases and J shed 2 bases, with 10 bases lying between them. CDR3 DNA: TGTGCCAGCAGTTTAGGACAGTCCCCCTACGAGCAGTACTTC. Its translation is CASSLGQSPYEQYF.

The rearrangement joins TRBV19 to TRBJ1-2, with no clear D. V lost 8 bases and J lost 3, with 13 bases in between. CDR1 is LNHDA and CDR2 is SQIVND in the germline V gene (reference sequence). This CDR3 region has 13 residues. CDR3 sequence: CASQKGLDYGYTF. The DNA of the CDR3 is TGTGCCAGTCAAAAAGGACTTGACTATGGCTACACCTTC.

V usage is TRBV7-2 and J usage is TRBJ2-3; possible D gene TRBD1, 5 bases. This CDR3 has 14 amino acids. Germline V gene sequence: CDR1 SGHTA, CDR2 FQGNSA. Trimming removed 3 bases at V and 6 bases at J, with 13 bases between. The CDR3 region has the DNA TGTGCCAGCAGCTTGGTTTCCAGGGTGGATACGCAGTATTTT. It translates to CASSLVSRVDTQYF.

The chain couples TRBV18 to TRBJ1-5; D is undetermined. This CDR3 has 13 residues. The V end lost 4 bases, the J end lost 3 bases, and 7 bases lay between the germline ends. CDR1 and CDR2 (germline): KGHSH, LQKENI. The CDR3, as DNA: TGTGCCAGCTCACAGGGAGACAATCAGCCCCAGCATTTT. Translating it yields CASSQGDNQPQHF. The variable domain in full, completed from reference TRBV18 and TRBJ1-5, reads NAGVMQNPRHLVRRRGQEARLRCSPMKGHSHVYWYRQLPEEGLKFMVYLQKENIIDESGMPKERFSAEFPKEGPSILRIQQVVRGDSAAYFCASSQGDNQPQHFGDGTRLSIL.

V is TRBV5-1 and J is TRBJ1-2; no clear D gene. Germline CDR1 SGHRS, CDR2 YFSETQ. The length of the CDR3 is 13 residues. V shed 4 bases and J shed 3 bases, with 10 bases lying between them. In nucleotides, the CDR3 is TGCGCCAGCAGCCTAGCCCGGGACTATGGCTACACCTTC. Protein sequence: CASSLARDYGYTF.

This rearrangement joins TRBV7-2 to TRBJ2-3, with 12 bases aligning to TRBD2. The CDR3 has 15 amino acids. Looked up from germline, CDR1 is SGHTA and CDR2 is FQGNSA. With 1 base clipped from V and 6 bases from J, the junction kept 2 bases outside the gene matches. DNA for the CDR3: TGTGCCAGCAGCTTAGGGACTAGCGGGGCCGATACGCAGTATTTT. This translates into CASSLGTSGADTQYF.

The genes are TRBV6-5 and TRBJ1-6; 11 positions agree with TRBD1. Germline-derived CDR1 and CDR2 are MNHEY and SVGAGI. Trimming at V came to 7 bases and at J to 8 bases, leaving 7 bases not matched to a gene. This CDR3 is built from 15 residues. Written as DNA, the CDR3 is TGTGCCAGCATTTCGGGGGGACAGGGGGATTCACCCCTCCACTTT. Translating it yields CASISGGQGDSPLHF.

This chain joins TRBV3-1 (or the pseudogene TRBV3-2) and TRBJ2-3; 11 positions match TRBD2. V lost 6 bases and J lost 2; bases outside the gene matches: 13. The germline gives CDR1 LGHDT, CDR2 YNNKEL (reference sequence). This CDR3 has 18 residues. The CDR3 nucleotides are TGTGCCAGCAGTCTATCCACTATTAGCGGGGGGGCCACAGATACGCAGTATTTT. Amino acids: CASSLSTISGGATDTQYF.

The chain uses TRBV5-4 and TRBJ2-3, with 10 bases that match TRBD2. CDR3 length: 16 amino acids. The V and J ends lost 0 bases and 5 bases, in that order; junction bases with no gene match: 6. CDR1 SGHNT and CDR2 YYREEE come from the germline V gene (reference sequence). The CDR3, as DNA: TGTGCCAGCAGCTTGGGACAGCGGGGGGGCAGAGATACGCAGTATTTT. Translating gives CASSLGQRGGRDTQYF. The full variable domain, in which reference TRBV5-4 and TRBJ2-3 provide the parts outside the CDR3, is ETGVTQSPTHLIKTRGQQVTLRCSSQSGHNTVSWYQQALGQGPQFIFQYYREEENGRGNFPPRFSGLQFPNYSSELNVNALELDDSALYLCASSLGQRGGRDTQYFGPGTRLTVL.

The V gene is TRBV3-1 (or the pseudogene TRBV3-2), the J gene TRBJ1-4; TRBD1 might be the D (5 bases). V shed 0 bases and J shed 5 bases, with 10 bases lying between them. The length of the CDR3 is 15 residues. Per germline, CDR1 LGHDT and CDR2 YNNKEL (reference sequence). Here the CDR3 DNA reads TGTGCCAGCAGCCAAGATCCGACAGAGAATGAAAAACTGTTTTTT. Protein product: CASSQDPTENEKLFF.

The rearrangement links TRBV6-2 or TRBV6-3 to TRBJ2-4; unclear D gene. In germline, CDR1 is MNHEY, CDR2 SVGEGT. The CDR3 loop spans 14 amino acids. V shed 3 bases and J shed 0 bases, with 6 bases lying between them. The CDR3 reads CASSYNSAKNIQYF. In nucleotides, the CDR3 is TGTGCCAGCAGTTATAATTCAGCCAAAAACATTCAGTACTTC.

This sequence joins TRBV4-2 and TRBJ1-5; D might be TRBD1 (5 bases). Trimming took 3 bases from V and 6 from J, leaving 18 bases between them. The CDR3 consists of 16 residues. Germline values: CDR1 LGHNA, CDR2 YNFKEQ. CDR3 loop: CASSHLARQGPQPQHF. The CDR3 coding sequence is TGTGCCAGCAGCCACTTAGCACGGCAGGGTCCTCAGCCCCAGCATTTT.

CDR3 DNA sequence: TGTGCCAGCAGCTTAGGACTAGCGGGGGGGGGAGATACGCAGTATTTT. Residues: CASSLGLAGGGDTQYF. The chain couples TRBV7-8 to TRBJ2-3, with 14 bases lining up with TRBD2. This CDR3 has 16 residues. CDR1 is SGHVS and CDR2 is FQNEAQ in the germline V gene. The V gene end was trimmed by 1 base and the J gene end by 5 bases; junction bases not matched to a gene: 2.

This chain links TRBV7-2 with TRBJ2-1; perhaps TRBD1 as D (6 bases). From germline, CDR1 is SGHTA and CDR2 FQGNSA. V dropped 2 bases and J dropped 7 bases, with 18 bases sitting between them. This CDR3 comprises 16 residues. CDR3 nucleotides: TGTGCCAGCAGCTTACCCCCACGGACAGTAGGAAATGAGCAGTTCTTC. Translation: CASSLPPRTVGNEQFF. The full variable domain, with the rest looked up from reference TRBV7-2 and TRBJ2-1, is GAGVSQSPSNKVTEKGKDVELRCDPISGHTALYWYRQSLGQGLEFLIYFQGNSAPDKSGLPSDRFSAERTGGSVSTLTIQRTQQEDSAVYLCASSLPPRTVGNEQFFGPGTRLTVL.

The chain couples TRBV9 to TRBJ2-7; D is possibly TRBD2 (5 bases). V was trimmed by 0 bases and J by 3 bases, leaving 7 bases between them. Germline CDR1 is SGDLS and CDR2 is YYNGEE. The CDR3 has 13 amino acids. CDR3 DNA: TGTGCCAGCAGCGTAGACGGGGACTACGAGCAGTACTTC. This codes for CASSVDGDYEQYF.

Written as DNA, the CDR3 is TGTGCCAGCAGTTTAACCCAGGAACTTAGCAATCAGCCCCAGCATTTT. It specifies CASSLTQELSNQPQHF. This chain links TRBV28 with TRBJ1-5; D gene ambiguous. Trimming left V 2 bases short and J 0 bases short, with 11 bases between. The V gene's germline CDR1 is MDHEN and CDR2 SYDVKM. CDR3 length: 16 residues.

The chain is built from TRBV10-2 and TRBJ2-5; D is possibly TRBD2 (5 bases). Trimming took 7 bases from V and 4 from J, leaving 13 bases between them. CDR3 length: 13 residues. Per germline, CDR1 WSHSY and CDR2 SAAADI. The DNA of the CDR3 is TGCGCCAGCATGTTTACGGGGTTAGAGACCCAGTACTTC. This gives the protein CASMFTGLETQYF.

The chain combines TRBV14 with TRBJ1-3, with 7 bases fitting TRBD1. Germline V lookup: CDR1 SGHDN, CDR2 FVKESK. This CDR3 comprises 13 residues. Trimming took 10 bases from V and 7 from J; bases not matched to a gene: 10. CDR3 in amino acids: CATQQQGMNTIYF. The CDR3 DNA is TGTGCCACCCAACAACAGGGGATGAACACCATATATTTT.

This clone was counted a few times. V and J are TRBV7-2 and TRBJ2-5; D is unresolved. Germline values: CDR1 SGHTA, CDR2 FQGNSA. Trimming took 5 bases from V and 4 from J, leaving 14 bases between them. The length of the CDR3 is 14 residues. CDR3 in amino acids: CASSPLVFGETQYF. Written as DNA, the CDR3 is TGTGCCAGCAGCCCACTCGTTTTTGGAGAGACCCAGTACTTC.

The chain combines TRBV6-2 or TRBV6-3 with TRBJ1-4; D gene unclear. Germline V gene data show CDR1 as MNHEY and CDR2 as SVGEGT. The CDR3 sequence is 12 residues long. V was shortened by 6 bases and J by 6 bases, with 8 bases between the two germline ends. The CDR3 DNA follows: TGTGCCAGCAGCCCCACTTATGAAAAACTGTTTTTT. This translates into CASSPTYEKLFF.

The rearrangement links TRBV9 to TRBJ1-3; D ambiguous. Trimming shortened V by 0 bases and J by 0 bases, and 16 bases separated the two germline ends. Per germline, CDR1 SGDLS and CDR2 YYNGEE. The CDR3 consists of 18 residues. CDR3 nucleotides: TGTGCCAGCAGCGTAGGCCCAGGAGGGTCTAGCTCTGGAAACACCATATATTTT. This translates into CASSVGPGGSSSGNTIYF. Based on the CDR3 plus reference TRBV9 and TRBJ1-3, the full variable domain is DSGVTQTPKHLITATGQRVTLRCSPRSGDLSVYWYQQSLDQGLQFLIQYYNGEERAKGNILERFSAQQFPDLHSELNLSSLELGDSALYFCASSVGPGGSSSGNTIYFGEGSWLTVV.